This T cell receptor (beta chain) was retrieved from a study of T cell responses to AZD1222 COVID-19 vaccine. Study-level findings and limits: Two AZD1222 doses significantly raised spike-specific TCR breadth and depth over controls.

Generated by immunoSEQ multiplex PCR, the TCRdb table keeps only in-frame clones and is missing some. Here the sample spans 150,000 to 200,000 clones, roughly 92% being singletons. A word on this clone: Antigen: not known.

The sequence came from an adult in good health. Source: peripheral blood, taken on day 0 of AZD1222 vaccination.

The CDR3 loop is CASSPQGFYGYTF. The CDR3 nucleotides read TGTGCCAGCAGTCCTCAGGGTTTCTATGGCTACACCTTC. The V call is TRBV3-1 (or the pseudogene TRBV3-2), the J call TRBJ1-2, with D perhaps matching TRBD1 (5 bases). Germline CDR1 is LGHDT and CDR2 is YNNKEL (reference sequence). V was trimmed by 6 bases and J by 4 bases, leaving 12 bases between them. CDR3 length: 13 amino acids.